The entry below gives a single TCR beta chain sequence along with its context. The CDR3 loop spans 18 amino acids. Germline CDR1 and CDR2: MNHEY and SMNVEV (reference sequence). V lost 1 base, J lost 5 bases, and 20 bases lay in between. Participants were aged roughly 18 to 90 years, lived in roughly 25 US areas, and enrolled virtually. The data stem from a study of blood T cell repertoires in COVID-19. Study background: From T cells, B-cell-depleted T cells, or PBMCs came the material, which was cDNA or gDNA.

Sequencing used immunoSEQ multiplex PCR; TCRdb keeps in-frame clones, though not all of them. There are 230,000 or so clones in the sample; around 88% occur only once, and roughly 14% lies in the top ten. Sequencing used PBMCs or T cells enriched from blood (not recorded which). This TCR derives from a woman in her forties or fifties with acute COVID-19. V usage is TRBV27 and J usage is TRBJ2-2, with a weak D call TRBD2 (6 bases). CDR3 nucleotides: TGTGCCAGCAGTTTATACCGTCGTGCGGGACGGGGTACCGGGGAGCTGTTTTTT. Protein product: CASSLYRRAGRGTGELFF.